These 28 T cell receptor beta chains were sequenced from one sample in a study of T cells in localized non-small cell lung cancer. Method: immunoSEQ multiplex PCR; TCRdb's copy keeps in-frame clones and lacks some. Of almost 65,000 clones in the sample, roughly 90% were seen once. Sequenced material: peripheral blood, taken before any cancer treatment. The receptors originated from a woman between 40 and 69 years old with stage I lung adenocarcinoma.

The CDR3 DNA follows: TGTGCCAGCAGTTCTCCTCCCAGGACGAAACTGTTTTTT. This encodes CASSSPPRTKLFF. This chain connects TRBV6-6 to TRBJ1-4, with D unresolved. The V end lost 4 bases, the J end lost 11 bases, and 14 bases lay between the germline ends. The CDR3 covers 13 residues. Germline V gene lookup returns CDR1 MNHNY and CDR2 SVGAGI (reference sequence).

The CDR3 DNA is TGTGCCAGCAGTCCCGGGACAGGGGCCCACGAGCAGTACTTC. Protein product: CASSPGTGAHEQYF. V usage is TRBV28 and J usage is TRBJ2-7, with 10 bases matching TRBD1. The CDR3 has 14 amino acids. Trimming at V came to 5 bases and at J to 5 bases, leaving 6 bases not matched to a gene. Germline V gene data show CDR1 as MDHEN and CDR2 as SYDVKM.

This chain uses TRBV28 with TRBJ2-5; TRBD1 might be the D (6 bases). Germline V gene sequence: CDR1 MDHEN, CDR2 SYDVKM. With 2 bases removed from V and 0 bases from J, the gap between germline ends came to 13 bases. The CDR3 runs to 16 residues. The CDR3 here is CASSLEQGKYQETQYF. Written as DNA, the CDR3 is TGTGCCAGCAGTTTAGAACAGGGCAAGTACCAAGAGACCCAGTACTTC.

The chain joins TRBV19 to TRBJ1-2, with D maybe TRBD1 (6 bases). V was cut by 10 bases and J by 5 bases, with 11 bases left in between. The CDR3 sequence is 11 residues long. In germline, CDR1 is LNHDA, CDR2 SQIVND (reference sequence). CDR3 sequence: CATRGPYGYTF. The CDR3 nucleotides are TGTGCCACCCGGGGGCCTTATGGCTACACCTTC.

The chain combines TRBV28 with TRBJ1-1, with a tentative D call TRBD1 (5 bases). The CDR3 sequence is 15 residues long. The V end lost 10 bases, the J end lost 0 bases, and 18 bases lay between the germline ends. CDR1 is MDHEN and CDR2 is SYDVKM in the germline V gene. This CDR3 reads CATPRWGRLNTEAFF. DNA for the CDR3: TGTGCCACCCCACGGTGGGGCAGGCTGAACACTGAAGCTTTCTTT.

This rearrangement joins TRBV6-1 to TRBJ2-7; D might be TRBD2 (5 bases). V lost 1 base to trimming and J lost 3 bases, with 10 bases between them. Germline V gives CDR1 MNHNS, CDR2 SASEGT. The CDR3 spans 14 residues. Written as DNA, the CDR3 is TGTGCCAGCAGTGAAGGGACTGACTTCTACGAGCAGTACTTC. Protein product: CASSEGTDFYEQYF.

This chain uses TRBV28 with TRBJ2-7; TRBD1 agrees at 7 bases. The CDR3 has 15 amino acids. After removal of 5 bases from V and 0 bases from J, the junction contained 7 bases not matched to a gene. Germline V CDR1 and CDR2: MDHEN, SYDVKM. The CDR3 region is CASSPPTGHSYEQYF. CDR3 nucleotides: TGTGCCAGCAGTCCACCGACAGGGCACTCCTACGAGCAGTACTTC. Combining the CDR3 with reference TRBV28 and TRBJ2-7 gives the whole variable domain DVKVTQSSRYLVKRTGEKVFLECVQDMDHENMFWYRQDPGLGLRLIYFSYDVKMKEKGDIPEGYSVSREKKERFSLILESASTNQTSMYLCASSPPTGHSYEQYFGPGTRLTVT.

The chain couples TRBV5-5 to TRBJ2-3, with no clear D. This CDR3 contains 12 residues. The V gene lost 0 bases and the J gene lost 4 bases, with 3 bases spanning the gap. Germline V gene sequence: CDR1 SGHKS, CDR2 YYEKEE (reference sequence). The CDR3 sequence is CASSLDPDTQYF. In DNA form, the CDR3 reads TGTGCCAGCAGCTTGGACCCAGATACGCAGTATTTT.

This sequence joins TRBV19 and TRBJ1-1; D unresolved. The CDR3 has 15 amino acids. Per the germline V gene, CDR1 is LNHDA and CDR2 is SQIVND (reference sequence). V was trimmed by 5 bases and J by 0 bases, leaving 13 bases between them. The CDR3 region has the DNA TGTGCCAGTAGTGGTCGGGAACTCTTGAACACTGAAGCTTTCTTT. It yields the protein CASSGRELLNTEAFF.

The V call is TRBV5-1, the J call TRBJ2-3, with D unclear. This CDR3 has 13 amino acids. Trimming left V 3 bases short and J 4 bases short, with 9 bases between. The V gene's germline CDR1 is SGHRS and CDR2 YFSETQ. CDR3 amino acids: CASSSQGPDTQYF. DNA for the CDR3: TGCGCCAGCAGCTCCCAAGGGCCAGATACGCAGTATTTT.

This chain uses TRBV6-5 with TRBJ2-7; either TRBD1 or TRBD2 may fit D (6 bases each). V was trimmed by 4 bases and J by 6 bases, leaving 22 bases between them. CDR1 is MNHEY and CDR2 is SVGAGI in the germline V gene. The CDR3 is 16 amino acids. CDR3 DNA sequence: TGTGCCAGCAGTTCCCAGCCCCGGGGGCGCGGATCCGAGCAGTACTTC. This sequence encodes CASSSQPRGRGSEQYF.

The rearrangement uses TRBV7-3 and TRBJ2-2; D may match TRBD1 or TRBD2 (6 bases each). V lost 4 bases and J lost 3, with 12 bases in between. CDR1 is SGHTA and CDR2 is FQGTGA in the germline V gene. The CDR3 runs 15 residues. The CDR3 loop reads CASSSGAPDTGELFF. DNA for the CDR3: TGTGCCAGCAGCTCGGGGGCCCCTGACACCGGGGAGCTGTTTTTT.

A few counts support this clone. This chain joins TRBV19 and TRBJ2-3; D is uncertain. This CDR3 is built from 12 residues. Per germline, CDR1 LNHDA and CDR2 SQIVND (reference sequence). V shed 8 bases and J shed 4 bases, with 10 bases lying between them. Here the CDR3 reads CASSYEPDTQYF. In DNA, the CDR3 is TGTGCCAGTTCCTATGAGCCAGATACGCAGTATTTT.

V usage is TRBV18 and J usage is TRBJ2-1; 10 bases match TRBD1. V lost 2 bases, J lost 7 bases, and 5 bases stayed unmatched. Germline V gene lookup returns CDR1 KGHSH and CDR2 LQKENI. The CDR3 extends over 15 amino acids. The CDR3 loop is CASSPGQGELNEQFF. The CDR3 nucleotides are TGTGCCAGCTCACCAGGACAGGGGGAGTTAAATGAGCAGTTCTTC.

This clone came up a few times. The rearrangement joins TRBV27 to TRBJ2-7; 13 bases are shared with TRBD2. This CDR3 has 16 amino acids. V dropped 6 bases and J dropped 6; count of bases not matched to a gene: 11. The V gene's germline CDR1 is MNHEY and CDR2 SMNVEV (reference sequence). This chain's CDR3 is CASSSRQGLAGVEQYF. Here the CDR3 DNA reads TGTGCCAGCAGCTCACGGCAAGGACTAGCGGGAGTCGAGCAGTACTTC.

The DNA for the CDR3 is TGTGCCAGCAGCAACGACAGGGAGGCCTCCTACGAGCAGTACTTC. Its translation is CASSNDREASYEQYF. This sequence joins TRBV9 and TRBJ2-7; tentatively, D is TRBD1 (7 bases). Trimming shortened V by 4 bases and J by 0 bases, and 14 bases separated the two germline ends. CDR1 is SGDLS and CDR2 is YYNGEE in the germline V gene. The CDR3 has 15 residues.

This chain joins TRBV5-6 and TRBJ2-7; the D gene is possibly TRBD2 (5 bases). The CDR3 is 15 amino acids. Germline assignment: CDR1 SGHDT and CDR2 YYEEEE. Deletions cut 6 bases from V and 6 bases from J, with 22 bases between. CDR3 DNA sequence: TGTGCCAGCACCCCCGCCGGGTGGCCGGCGGGCGAGCAGTACTTC. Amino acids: CASTPAGWPAGEQYF.

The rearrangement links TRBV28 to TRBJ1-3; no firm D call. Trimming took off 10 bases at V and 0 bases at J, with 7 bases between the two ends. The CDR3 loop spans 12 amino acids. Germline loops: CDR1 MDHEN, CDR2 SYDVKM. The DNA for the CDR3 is TGTGCCACCCTCAACTCTGGAAACACCATATATTTT. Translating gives CATLNSGNTIYF.

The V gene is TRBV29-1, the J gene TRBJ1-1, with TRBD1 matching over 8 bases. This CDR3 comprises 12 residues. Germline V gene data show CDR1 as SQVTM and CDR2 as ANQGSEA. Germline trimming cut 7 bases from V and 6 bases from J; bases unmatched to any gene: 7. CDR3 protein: CSGRPGGAEAFF. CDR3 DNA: TGCAGCGGCCGTCCAGGGGGCGCTGAAGCTTTCTTT.

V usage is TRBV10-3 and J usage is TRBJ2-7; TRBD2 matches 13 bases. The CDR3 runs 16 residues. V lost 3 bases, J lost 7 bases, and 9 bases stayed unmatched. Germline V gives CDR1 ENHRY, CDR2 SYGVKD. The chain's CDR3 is CAISDRTSGSLEEQYF. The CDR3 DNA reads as TGTGCCATCAGTGACCGGACTAGCGGGAGCTTGGAGGAGCAGTACTTC.

The CDR3 sequence is CASSPRDRSTEAFF. The DNA for the CDR3 is TGTGCCAGTAGTCCCCGTGACCGGAGCACTGAAGCTTTCTTT. This chain connects TRBV19 to TRBJ1-1; no reliable D call. Germline CDR1 reads LNHDA; CDR2 reads SQIVND (reference sequence). V was pared by 5 bases and J by 4 bases, with 14 bases between. The CDR3 is 14 residues long.

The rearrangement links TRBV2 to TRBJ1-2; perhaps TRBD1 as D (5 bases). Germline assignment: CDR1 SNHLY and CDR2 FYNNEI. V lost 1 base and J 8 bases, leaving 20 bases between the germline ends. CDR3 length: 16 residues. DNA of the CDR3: TGTGCCAGCAGTGAAGATTGGGGCAGTTTAGGGCAGGGCTACACCTTC. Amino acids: CASSEDWGSLGQGYTF.

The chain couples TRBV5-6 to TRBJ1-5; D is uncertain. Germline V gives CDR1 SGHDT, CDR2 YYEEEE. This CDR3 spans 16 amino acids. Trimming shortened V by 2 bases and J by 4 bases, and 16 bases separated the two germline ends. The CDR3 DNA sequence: TGTGCCAGCAGCTTTCGGACCCGGGCGGGTAATCAGCCCCAGCATTTT. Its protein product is CASSFRTRAGNQPQHF. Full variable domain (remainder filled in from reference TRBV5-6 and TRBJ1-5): DAGVTQSPTHLIKTRGQQVTLRCSPKSGHDTVSWYQQALGQGPQFIFQYYEEEERQRGNFPDRFSGHQFPNYSSELNVNALLLGDSALYLCASSFRTRAGNQPQHFGDGTRLSIL.

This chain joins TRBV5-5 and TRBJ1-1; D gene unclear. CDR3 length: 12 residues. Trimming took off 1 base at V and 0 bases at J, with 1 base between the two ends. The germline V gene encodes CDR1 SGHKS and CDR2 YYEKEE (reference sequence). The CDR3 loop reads CASSLMNTEAFF. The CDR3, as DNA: TGTGCCAGCAGCTTGATGAACACTGAAGCTTTCTTT.

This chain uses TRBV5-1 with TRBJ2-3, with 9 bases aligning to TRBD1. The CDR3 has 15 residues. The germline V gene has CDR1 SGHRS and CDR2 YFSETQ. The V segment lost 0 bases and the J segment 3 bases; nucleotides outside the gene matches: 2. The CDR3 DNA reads TGCGCCAGCAGCTTGGACGGACAGGGGACAGATACGCAGTATTTT. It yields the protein CASSLDGQGTDTQYF.

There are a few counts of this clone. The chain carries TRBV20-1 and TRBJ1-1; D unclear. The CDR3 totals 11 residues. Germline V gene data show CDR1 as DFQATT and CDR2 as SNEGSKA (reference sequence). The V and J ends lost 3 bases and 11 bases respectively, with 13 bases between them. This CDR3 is CSAREESEAFF. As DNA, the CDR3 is TGCAGTGCTAGGGAGGAATCGGAGGCTTTCTTT.

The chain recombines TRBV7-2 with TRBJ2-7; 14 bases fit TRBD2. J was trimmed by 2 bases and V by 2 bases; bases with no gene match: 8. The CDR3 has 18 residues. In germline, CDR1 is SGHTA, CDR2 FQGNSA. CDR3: CASSLKTSGGAGAYEQYF. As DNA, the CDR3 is TGTGCCAGCAGCTTAAAGACTAGCGGGGGGGCTGGGGCCTACGAGCAGTACTTC. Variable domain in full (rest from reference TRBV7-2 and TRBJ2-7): GAGVSQSPSNKVTEKGKDVELRCDPISGHTALYWYRQSLGQGLEFLIYFQGNSAPDKSGLPSDRFSAERTGGSVSTLTIQRTQQEDSAVYLCASSLKTSGGAGAYEQYFGPGTRLTVT.

The CDR3 bases are TGTGCCAGCAGTCCTGGGGCCAACGTCCTGACTTTC. This encodes CASSPGANVLTF. The chain has TRBV27 and TRBJ2-6, with no clear D. CDR1 is MNHEY and CDR2 is SMNVEV in the germline V gene (reference sequence). The CDR3 is 12 amino acids. Trimming pared 5 bases from V and 2 bases from J, leaving 1 base between.